Included here is one T cell receptor (beta chain) sequence, with context. These data are taken from a study of blood T cell repertoires in COVID-19. The CDR3 totals 15 residues. With 0 bases removed from V and 5 bases from J, the gap between germline ends came to 11 bases. The germline gives CDR1 SGHKS, CDR2 YYEKEE (reference sequence). The authors' processing: Estimates of nucleated cell counts were drawn from the amplification of reference gene primers. Only in-frame clones appear in the TCRdb table, and some are missing; sequencing was by immunoSEQ multiplex PCR. The DNA gave D and trimming, while V, J and clone size come from that table. The data show under 250,000 clones, with 70% to 90% seen just once and about 8% held by the top ten.

The genes are TRBV5-5 and TRBJ1-4; possibly TRBD1 for D (5 bases). The sample taken for sequencing was peripheral blood. This TCR derives from a woman aged 45-60 years with active or convalescent COVID-19. CDR3 sequence: CASSLGGLWNEKLFF. DNA for the CDR3: TGTGCCAGCAGCTTGGGGGGACTTTGGAATGAAAAACTGTTTTTT.